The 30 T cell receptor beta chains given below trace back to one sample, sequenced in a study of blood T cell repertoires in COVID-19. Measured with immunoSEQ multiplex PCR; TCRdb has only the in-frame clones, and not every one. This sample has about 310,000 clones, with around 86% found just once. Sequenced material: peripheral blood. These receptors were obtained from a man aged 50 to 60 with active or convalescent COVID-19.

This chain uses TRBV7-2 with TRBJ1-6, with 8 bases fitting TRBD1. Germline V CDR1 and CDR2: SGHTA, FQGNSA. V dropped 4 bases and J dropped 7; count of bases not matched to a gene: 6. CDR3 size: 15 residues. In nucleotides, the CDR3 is TGTGCCAGCAGCTCAGAGAACAGGGGGAATTCACCCCTCCACTTT. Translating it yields CASSSENRGNSPLHF. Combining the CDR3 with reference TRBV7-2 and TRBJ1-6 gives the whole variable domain GAGVSQSPSNKVTEKGKDVELRCDPISGHTALYWYRQSLGQGLEFLIYFQGNSAPDKSGLPSDRFSAERTGGSVSTLTIQRTQQEDSAVYLCASSSENRGNSPLHFGNGTRLTVT.

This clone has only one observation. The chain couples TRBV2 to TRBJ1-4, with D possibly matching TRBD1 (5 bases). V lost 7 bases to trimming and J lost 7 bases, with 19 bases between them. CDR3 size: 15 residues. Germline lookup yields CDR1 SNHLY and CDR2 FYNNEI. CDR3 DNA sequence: TGTGCCAGCACCAGCCGCGTTGGCAGGGCTGAAAAACTGTTTTTT. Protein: CASTSRVGRAEKLFF.

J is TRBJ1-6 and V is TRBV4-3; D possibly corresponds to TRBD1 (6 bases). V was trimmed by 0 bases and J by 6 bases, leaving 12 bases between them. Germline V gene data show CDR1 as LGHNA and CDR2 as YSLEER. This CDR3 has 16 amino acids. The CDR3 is CASSQDHGQPNSPLHF. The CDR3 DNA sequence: TGCGCCAGCAGCCAAGATCACGGACAGCCTAATTCACCCCTCCACTTT.

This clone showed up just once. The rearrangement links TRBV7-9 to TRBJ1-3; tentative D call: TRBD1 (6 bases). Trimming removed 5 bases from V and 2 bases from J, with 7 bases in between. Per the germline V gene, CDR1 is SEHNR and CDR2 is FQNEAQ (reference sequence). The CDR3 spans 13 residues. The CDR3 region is CASSKGAGNTIYF. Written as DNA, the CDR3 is TGTGCCAGCAGCAAGGGGGCTGGAAACACCATATATTTT.

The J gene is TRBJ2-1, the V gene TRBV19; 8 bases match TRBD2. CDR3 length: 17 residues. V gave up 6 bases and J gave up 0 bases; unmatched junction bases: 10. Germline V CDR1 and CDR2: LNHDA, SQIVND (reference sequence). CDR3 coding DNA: TGTGCCAGTAGGGCCAGACTAGCGCCATTCTCCTACAATGAGCAGTTCTTC. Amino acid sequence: CASRARLAPFSYNEQFF.

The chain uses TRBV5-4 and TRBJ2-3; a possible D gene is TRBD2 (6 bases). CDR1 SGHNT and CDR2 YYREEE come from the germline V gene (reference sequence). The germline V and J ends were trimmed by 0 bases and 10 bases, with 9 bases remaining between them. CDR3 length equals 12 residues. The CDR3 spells CASSLAGGSQYF. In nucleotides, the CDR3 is TGTGCCAGCAGCTTGGCTGGGGGGTCGCAGTATTTT.

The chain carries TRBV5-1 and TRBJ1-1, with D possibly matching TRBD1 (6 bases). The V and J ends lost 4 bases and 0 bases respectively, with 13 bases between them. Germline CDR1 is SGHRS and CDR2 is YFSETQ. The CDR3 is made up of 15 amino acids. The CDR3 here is CASSREGHLNTEAFF. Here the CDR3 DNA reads TGCGCCAGCAGCAGGGAGGGACACCTGAACACTGAAGCTTTCTTT.

CDR3 bases: TGTGCCAGCAGCTTAACCTTAGCCAATAACTATGGCTACACCTTC. It yields the protein CASSLTLANNYGYTF. This chain uses TRBV7-2 with TRBJ1-2; D gene unclear. The CDR3 has 15 amino acids. Germline V gives CDR1 SGHTA, CDR2 FQGNSA. The V gene lost 2 bases and the J gene lost 1 base, with 11 bases spanning the gap.

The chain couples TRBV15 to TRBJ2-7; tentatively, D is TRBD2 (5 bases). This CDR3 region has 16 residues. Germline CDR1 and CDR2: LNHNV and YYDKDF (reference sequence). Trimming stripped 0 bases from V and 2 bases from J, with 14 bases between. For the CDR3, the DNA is TGTGCCACCAGCAGAGATCGGGCTAGCCCCCCCTACGAGCAGTACTTC. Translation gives CATSRDRASPPYEQYF.

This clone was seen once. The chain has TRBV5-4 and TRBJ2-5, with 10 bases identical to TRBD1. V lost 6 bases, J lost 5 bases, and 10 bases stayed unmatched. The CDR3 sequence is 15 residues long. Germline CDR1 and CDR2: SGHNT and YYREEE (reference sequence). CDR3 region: CASIAGTGAGETQYF. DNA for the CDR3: TGTGCCAGCATCGCCGGGACAGGGGCAGGGGAGACCCAGTACTTC.

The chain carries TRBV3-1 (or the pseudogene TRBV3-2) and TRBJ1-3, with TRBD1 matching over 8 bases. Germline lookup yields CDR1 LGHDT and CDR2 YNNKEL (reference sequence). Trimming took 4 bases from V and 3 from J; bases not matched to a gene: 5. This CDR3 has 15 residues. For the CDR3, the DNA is TGTGCCAGCAGCCTAGGACAGGGTTATGGAAACACCATATATTTT. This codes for CASSLGQGYGNTIYF.

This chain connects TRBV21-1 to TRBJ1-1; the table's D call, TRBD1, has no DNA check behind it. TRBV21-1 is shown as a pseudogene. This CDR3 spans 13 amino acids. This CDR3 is CARPGHMNTEAFF. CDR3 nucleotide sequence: TGTGCCAGACCGGGACACATGAACACTGAAGCTTTCTTT.

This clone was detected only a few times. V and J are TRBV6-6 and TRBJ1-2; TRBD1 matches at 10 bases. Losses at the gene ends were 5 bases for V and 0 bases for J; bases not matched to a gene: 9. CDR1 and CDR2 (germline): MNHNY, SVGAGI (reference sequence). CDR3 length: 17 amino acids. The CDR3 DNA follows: TGTGCCAGCAGTCGACGGACAGGGGGGGTTTCTAACTATGGCTACACCTTC. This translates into CASSRRTGGVSNYGYTF.

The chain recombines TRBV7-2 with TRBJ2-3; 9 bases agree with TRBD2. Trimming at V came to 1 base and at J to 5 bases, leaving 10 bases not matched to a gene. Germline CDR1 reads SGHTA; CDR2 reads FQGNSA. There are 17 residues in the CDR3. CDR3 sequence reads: CASSLVFSGGRRDTQYF. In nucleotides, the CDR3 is TGTGCCAGCAGCTTAGTTTTTAGCGGGGGCCGGCGAGATACGCAGTATTTT.

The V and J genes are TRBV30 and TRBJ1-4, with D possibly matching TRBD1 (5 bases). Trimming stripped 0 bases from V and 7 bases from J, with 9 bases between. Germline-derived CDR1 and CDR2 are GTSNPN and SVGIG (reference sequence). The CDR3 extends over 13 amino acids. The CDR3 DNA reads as TGTGCCTGGAGTGTACGGGGGGGTGAAAAACTGTTTTTT. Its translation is CAWSVRGGEKLFF.

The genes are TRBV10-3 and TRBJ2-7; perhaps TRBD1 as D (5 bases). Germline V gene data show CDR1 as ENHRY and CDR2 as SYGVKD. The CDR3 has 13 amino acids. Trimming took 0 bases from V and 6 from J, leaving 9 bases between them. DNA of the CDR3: TGTGCCATCAGTGAGTCGGAAGGGGTCGAGCAGTACTTC. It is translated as CAISESEGVEQYF.

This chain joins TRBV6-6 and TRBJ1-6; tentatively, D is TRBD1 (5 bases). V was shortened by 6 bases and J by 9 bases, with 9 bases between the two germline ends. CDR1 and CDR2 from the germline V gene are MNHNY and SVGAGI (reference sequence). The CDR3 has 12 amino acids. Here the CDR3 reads CASRTGGSPLHF. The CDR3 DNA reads TGTGCCAGCAGAACAGGTGGTTCACCCCTCCACTTT.

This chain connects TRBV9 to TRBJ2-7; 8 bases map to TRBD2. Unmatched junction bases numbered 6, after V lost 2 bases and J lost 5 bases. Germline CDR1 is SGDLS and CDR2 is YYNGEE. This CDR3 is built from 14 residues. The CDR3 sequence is CASSVRLAGDEQYF. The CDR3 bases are TGTGCCAGCAGCGTCCGGCTAGCGGGTGACGAGCAGTACTTC.

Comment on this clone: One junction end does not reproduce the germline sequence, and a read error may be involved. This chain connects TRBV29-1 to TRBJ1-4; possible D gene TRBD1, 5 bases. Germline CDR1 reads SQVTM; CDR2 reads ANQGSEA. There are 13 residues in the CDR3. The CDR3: CSVADGGNVKLFF. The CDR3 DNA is TGCAGCGTCGCGGACGGGGGAAATGTAAAACTGTTTTTT.

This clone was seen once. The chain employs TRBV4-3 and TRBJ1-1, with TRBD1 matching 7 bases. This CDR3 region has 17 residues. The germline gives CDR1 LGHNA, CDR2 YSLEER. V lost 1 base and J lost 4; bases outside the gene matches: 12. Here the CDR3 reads CASSQAPSRGLSTEAFF. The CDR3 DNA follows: TGCGCCAGCAGCCAAGCTCCCTCGAGGGGGCTGAGCACTGAAGCTTTCTTT.

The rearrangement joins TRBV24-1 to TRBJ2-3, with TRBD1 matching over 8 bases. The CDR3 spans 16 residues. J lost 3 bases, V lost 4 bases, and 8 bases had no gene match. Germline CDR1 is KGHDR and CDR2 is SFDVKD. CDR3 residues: CATSDYPGQATDTQYF. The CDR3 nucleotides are TGTGCCACCAGTGACTATCCGGGACAGGCTACAGATACGCAGTATTTT.

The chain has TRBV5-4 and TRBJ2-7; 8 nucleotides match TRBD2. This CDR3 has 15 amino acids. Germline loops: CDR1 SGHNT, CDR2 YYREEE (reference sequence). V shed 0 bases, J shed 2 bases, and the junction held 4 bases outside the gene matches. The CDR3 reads CASSLDLAGPYEQYF. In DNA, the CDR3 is TGTGCCAGCAGCTTGGACCTAGCGGGTCCCTACGAGCAGTACTTC.

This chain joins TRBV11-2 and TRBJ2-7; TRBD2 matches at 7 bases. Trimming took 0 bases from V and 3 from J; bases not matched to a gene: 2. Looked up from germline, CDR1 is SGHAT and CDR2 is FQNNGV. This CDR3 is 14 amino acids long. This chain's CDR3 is CASSLDGGIYEQYF. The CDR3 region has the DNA TGTGCCAGCAGCTTAGACGGGGGGATCTACGAGCAGTACTTC. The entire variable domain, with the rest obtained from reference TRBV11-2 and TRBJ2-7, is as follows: EAGVAQSPRYKIIEKRQSVAFWCNPISGHATLYWYQQILGQGPKLLIQFQNNGVVDDSQLPKDRFSAERLKGVDSTLKIQPAKLEDSAVYLCASSLDGGIYEQYFGPGTRLTVT.

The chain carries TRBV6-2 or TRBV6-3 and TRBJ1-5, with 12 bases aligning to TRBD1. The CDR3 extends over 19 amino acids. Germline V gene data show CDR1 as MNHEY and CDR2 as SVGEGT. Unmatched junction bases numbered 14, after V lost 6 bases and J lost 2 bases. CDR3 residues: CASSRPGTGGESGNQPQHF. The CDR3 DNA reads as TGTGCCAGCAGCCGACCCGGGACAGGGGGCGAGTCGGGCAATCAGCCCCAGCATTTT.

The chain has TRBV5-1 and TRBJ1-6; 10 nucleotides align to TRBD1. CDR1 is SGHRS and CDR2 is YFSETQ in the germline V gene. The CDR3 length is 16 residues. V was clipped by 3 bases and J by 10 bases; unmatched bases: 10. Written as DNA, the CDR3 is TGCGCCAGCAGCTCTAGACAGGGGGCGACCGGATCACCCCTCCACTTT. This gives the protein CASSSRQGATGSPLHF.

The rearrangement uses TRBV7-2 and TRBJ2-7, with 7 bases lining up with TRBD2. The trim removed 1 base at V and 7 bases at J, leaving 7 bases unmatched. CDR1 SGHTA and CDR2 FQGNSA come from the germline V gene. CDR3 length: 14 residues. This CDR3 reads CASSLVPGGYEQYF. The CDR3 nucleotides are TGTGCCAGCAGCTTAGTCCCGGGGGGATATGAGCAGTACTTC.

CDR3 amino acids: CASSLTPSGFGGELFF. The CDR3 coding sequence is TGTGCCAGCAGCTTAACCCCTTCGGGATTTGGCGGGGAGCTGTTTTTT. The chain recombines TRBV5-5 with TRBJ2-2, with TRBD2 as a possible D gene (5 bases). Trimming pared 2 bases from V and 7 bases from J, leaving 18 bases between. Germline CDR1 and CDR2: SGHKS and YYEKEE (reference sequence). The CDR3 runs 16 residues.

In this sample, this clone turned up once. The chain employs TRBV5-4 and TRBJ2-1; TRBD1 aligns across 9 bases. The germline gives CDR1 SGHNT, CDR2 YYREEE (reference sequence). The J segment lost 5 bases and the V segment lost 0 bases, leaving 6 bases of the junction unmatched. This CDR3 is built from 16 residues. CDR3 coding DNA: TGTGCCAGCAGCTTGGGGGGGACAGGGACTCACAATGAGCAGTTCTTC. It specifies CASSLGGTGTHNEQFF. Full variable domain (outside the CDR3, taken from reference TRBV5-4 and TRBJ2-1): ETGVTQSPTHLIKTRGQQVTLRCSSQSGHNTVSWYQQALGQGPQFIFQYYREEENGRGNFPPRFSGLQFPNYSSELNVNALELDDSALYLCASSLGGTGTHNEQFFGPGTRLTVL.

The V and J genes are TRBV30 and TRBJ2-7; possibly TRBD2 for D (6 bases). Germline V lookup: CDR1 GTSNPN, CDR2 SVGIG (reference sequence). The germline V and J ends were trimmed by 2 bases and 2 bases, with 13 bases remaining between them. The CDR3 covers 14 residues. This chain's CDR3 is CAWSPRDLPYEQYF. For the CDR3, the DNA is TGTGCCTGGAGTCCCCGGGACTTACCCTACGAGCAGTACTTC.

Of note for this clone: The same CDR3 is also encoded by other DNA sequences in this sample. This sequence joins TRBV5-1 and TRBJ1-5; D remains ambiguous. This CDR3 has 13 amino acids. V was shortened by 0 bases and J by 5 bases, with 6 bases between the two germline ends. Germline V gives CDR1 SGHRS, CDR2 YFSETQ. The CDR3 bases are TGCGCCAGCAGCTTGGCTGGAGATCAGCCCCAGCATTTT. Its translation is CASSLAGDQPQHF. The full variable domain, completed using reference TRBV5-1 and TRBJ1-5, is KAGVTQTPRYLIKTRGQQVTLSCSPISGHRSVSWYQQTPGQGLQFLFEYFSETQRNKGNFPGRFSGRQFSNSRSEMNVSTLELGDSALYLCASSLAGDQPQHFGDGTRLSIL.